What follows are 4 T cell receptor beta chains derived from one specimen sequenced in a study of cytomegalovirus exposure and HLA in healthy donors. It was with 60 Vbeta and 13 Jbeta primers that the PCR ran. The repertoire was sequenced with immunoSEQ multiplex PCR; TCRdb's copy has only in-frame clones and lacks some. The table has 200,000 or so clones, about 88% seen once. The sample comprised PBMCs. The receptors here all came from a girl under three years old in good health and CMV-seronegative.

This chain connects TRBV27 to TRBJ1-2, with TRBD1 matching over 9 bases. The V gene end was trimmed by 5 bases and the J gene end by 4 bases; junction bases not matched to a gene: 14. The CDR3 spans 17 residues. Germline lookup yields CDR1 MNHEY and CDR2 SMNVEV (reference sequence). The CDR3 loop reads CASSLDPAGQGTYGYTF. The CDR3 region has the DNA TGTGCCAGCAGTCTAGACCCGGCGGGACAGGGTACCTATGGCTACACCTTC.

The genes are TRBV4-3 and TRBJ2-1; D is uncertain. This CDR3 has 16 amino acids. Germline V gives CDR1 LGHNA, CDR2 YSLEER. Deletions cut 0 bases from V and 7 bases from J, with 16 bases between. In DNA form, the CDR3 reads TGCGCCAGCAGCCAAGAGCGAGGTTGGCGAAATAATGAGCAGTTCTTC. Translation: CASSQERGWRNNEQFF.

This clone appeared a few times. CDR3 bases: TGTGCCAGCAGCTTGGAAGCGGCAAAGGGTCAGCCCCAGCATTTT. Its protein product is CASSLEAAKGQPQHF. The chain links TRBV5-5 to TRBJ1-5; D call uncertain. The CDR3 spans 15 residues. The V end lost 0 bases, the J end lost 6 bases, and 13 bases lay between the germline ends. Germline CDR1 reads SGHKS; CDR2 reads YYEKEE (reference sequence).

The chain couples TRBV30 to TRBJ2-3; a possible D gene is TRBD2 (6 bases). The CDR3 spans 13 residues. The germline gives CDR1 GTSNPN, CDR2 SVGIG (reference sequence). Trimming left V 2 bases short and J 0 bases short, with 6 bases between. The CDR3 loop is CAWSSGSTDTQYF. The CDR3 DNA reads TGTGCCTGGAGTAGCGGGAGCACAGATACGCAGTATTTT.